The 5 T cell receptor beta chains below all came from one sample that was sequenced in a study of T cell repertoires in cytomegalovirus infection. TCRdb reprocessed the reads via MiXCR and lists one record per CDR3 protein. This table has a few hundred thousand distinct CDR3 sequences, under 20% appearing once. Sequenced material: PBMCs. All receptors derive from a human donor in good health (CMV status not recorded). Some clones in this sample may be carry-over from other donors' samples.

The V call is TRBV19, the J call TRBJ2-7, with TRBD2 matching over 8 bases. The germline V gene encodes CDR1 LNHDA and CDR2 SQIVND (reference sequence). The length of the CDR3 is 16 residues. With 5 bases clipped from V and 3 bases from J, the junction kept 12 bases outside the gene matches. In DNA form, the CDR3 reads TGTGCCAGTAGTGCGACATCCGGGACTAGTGGCTACGAGCAGTACTTC. Translation gives CASSATSGTSGYEQYF.

V gene TRBV20-1 combines with J gene TRBJ2-7, with 10 bases that match TRBD1. The trim removed 6 bases at V and 6 bases at J, leaving 14 bases unmatched. CDR1 DFQATT and CDR2 SNEGSKA come from the germline V gene (reference sequence). The CDR3 loop spans 15 amino acids. The CDR3 sequence is CSAGGRGTGDVEQYF. The CDR3 coding sequence is TGCAGTGCGGGGGGGAGGGGGACAGGGGATGTCGAGCAGTACTTC.

This sequence joins TRBV2 and TRBJ2-5; 8 bases match TRBD1. The CDR3 is 14 amino acids. Germline assignment: CDR1 SNHLY and CDR2 FYNNEI. Trimming at V came to 7 bases and at J to 1 base, leaving 5 bases not matched to a gene. CDR3 sequence (DNA): TGTGCCAGCACCCGGACAGGGACCCAAGAGACCCAGTACTTC. Translation gives CASTRTGTQETQYF.

This clonotype was picked up a small number of times. This chain joins TRBV3-1 and TRBJ1-3; D is ambiguous. Trimming removed 0 bases from V and 4 bases from J, with 7 bases in between. The V gene's germline CDR1 is LGHDT and CDR2 YNNKEL (reference sequence). This CDR3 has 14 amino acids. CDR3 DNA: TGTGCCAGCAGCCAAGATCTGGCCGGAAACACCATATATTTT. It yields the protein CASSQDLAGNTIYF.

V is TRBV24-1 and J is TRBJ2-3; 7 bases are a match to TRBD1. CDR3 length: 13 amino acids. The junction had 3 bases not matched to a gene; V was cut back by 6 bases and J by 4 bases. Germline CDR1 reads KGHDR; CDR2 reads SFDVKD. The DNA of the CDR3 is TGTGCCACCAGTTTAACAGGGGCAGATACGCAGTATTTT. As protein: CATSLTGADTQYF.